The present T cell receptor (beta chain) was sequenced within a study of blood T cell repertoires in COVID-19. Study background: Samples representing acute and convalescent COVID-19 were sourced from the United States, Italy and Spain.

Original methodology: Estimates of nucleated cell counts were drawn from the amplification of reference gene primers. Some clones are missing from TCRdb's copy, which holds only in-frame ones; the method was immunoSEQ multiplex PCR. That table is the source of V, J and clone size, and D and trimming were worked out from the DNA. Here the sample spans nearly 200,000 clones, 82% being singletons. Trimming took 4 bases from V and 0 from J, leaving 6 bases between them. The CDR3 spans 13 residues. Germline CDR1 is SGHTA and CDR2 is FQGTGA. The specimen sequenced was peripheral blood. This receptor was identified in a human donor with acute or convalescent COVID-19. The donor label of this sample is uncertain. The chain combines TRBV7-3 with TRBJ1-1; D not certain. CDR3 loop: CASSSGLNTEAFF. CDR3 DNA: TGTGCCAGCAGCTCGGGTTTGAACACTGAAGCTTTCTTT.